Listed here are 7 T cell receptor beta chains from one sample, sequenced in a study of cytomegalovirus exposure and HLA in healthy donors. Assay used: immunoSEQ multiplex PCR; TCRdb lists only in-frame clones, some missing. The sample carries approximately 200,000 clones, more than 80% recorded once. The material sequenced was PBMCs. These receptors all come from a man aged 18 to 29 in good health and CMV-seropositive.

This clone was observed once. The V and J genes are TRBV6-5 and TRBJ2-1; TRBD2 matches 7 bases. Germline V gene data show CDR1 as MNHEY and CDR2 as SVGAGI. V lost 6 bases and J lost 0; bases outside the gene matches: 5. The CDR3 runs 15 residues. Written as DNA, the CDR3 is TGTGCCAGCAGGAGAGCGGGAAGCTCCTACAATGAGCAGTTCTTC. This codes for CASRRAGSSYNEQFF.

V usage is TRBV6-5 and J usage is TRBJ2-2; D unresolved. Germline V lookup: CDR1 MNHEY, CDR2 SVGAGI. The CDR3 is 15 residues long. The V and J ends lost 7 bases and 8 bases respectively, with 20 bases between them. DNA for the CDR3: TGTGCCAGCATAGGAGAATCGATGACCTTTGGGGAGCTGTTTTTT. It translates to CASIGESMTFGELFF.

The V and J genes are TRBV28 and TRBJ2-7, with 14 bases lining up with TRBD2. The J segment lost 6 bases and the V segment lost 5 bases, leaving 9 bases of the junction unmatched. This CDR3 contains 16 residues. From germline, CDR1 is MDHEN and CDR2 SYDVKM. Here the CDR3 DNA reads TGTGCCAGCAGTGGGGGACTAGCGGGAGTCTCCCTCGAGCAGTACTTC. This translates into CASSGGLAGVSLEQYF.

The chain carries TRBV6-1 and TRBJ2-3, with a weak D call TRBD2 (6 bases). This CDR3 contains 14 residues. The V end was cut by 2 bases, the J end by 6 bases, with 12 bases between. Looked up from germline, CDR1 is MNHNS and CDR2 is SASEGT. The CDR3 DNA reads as TGTGCCAGCAGTGAATCGGGGGAGCGGGATACGCAGTATTTT. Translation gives CASSESGERDTQYF.

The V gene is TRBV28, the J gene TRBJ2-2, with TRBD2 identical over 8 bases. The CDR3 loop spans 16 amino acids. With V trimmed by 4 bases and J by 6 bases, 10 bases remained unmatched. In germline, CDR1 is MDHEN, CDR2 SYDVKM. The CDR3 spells CASSSVVAGLAGELFF. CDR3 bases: TGTGCCAGCAGTTCTGTAGTAGCGGGACTCGCCGGGGAGCTGTTTTTT.

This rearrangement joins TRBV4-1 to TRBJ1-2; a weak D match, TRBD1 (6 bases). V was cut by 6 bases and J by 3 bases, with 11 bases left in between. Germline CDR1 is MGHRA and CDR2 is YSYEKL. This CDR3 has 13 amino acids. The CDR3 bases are TGCGCCAGCAGGGGGACAAAGGACTATGGCTACACCTTC. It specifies CASRGTKDYGYTF.

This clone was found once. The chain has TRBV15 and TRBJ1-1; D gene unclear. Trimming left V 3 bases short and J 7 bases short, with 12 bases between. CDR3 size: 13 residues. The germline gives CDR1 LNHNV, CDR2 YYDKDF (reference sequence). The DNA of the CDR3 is TGTGCCACCAGCAGGGCTCAAGCGATTGAAGCTTTCTTT. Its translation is CATSRAQAIEAFF. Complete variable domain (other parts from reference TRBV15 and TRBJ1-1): DAMVIQNPRYQVTQFGKPVTLSCSQTLNHNVMYWYQQKSSQAPKLLFHYYDKDFNNEADTPDNFQSRRPNTSFCFLDIRSPGLGDTAMYLCATSRAQAIEAFFGQGTRLTVV.